The 13 T cell receptor beta chains given below trace back to one sample, sequenced in a study of human T cells and chemical hapten exposure. Time point of the sample: pre-sensitization, week 0. Treatment in this sample: therapeutic diphenylcyclopropenone sensitization with weekly scalp DPC. A single record per CDR3 protein comes from TCRdb applying MiXCR to the RACE reads. The profile shows about 290,000 distinct CDR3 sequences, about 7.7% of them singletons. The sequenced sample was whole blood, obtained in connection with sensitization to the hapten diphenylcyclopropenone (DPC). These receptors originate from a man aged 18 to 29 with alopecia areata. Some clones in this sample may be carry-over from other donors' samples.

This clonotype was detected only a few times. This chain uses TRBV20-1 with TRBJ2-7; D is possibly TRBD1 (5 bases). The CDR3 loop spans 15 amino acids. Trimming cost V 6 bases and J 0 bases, with 18 bases left between them. In germline, CDR1 is DFQATT, CDR2 SNEGSKA (reference sequence). The CDR3 sequence is CSATLGMGLSYEQYF. The CDR3 DNA reads as TGCAGTGCCACCCTAGGAATGGGGCTCTCCTACGAGCAGTACTTC.

V usage is TRBV20-1 and J usage is TRBJ1-4; 8 positions match TRBD1. Per germline, CDR1 DFQATT and CDR2 SNEGSKA (reference sequence). Trimming removed 0 bases from V and 7 bases from J; junction bases left unmatched: 4. The CDR3 runs 14 residues. The CDR3 DNA reads as TGCAGTGCTAGAGATCGGACAGGGCCTGAAAAACTGTTTTTT. This gives the protein CSARDRTGPEKLFF.

This clonotype has more than one count but fewer than ten. Here the CDR3 DNA reads TGTGCCAGCAGTTCCAGGGGGCCAGGCAACTATGGCTACACCTTC. As protein: CASSSRGPGNYGYTF. This chain links TRBV6-2 or TRBV6-3 with TRBJ1-2; TRBD1 matches at 8 bases. Trimming cost V 4 bases and J 2 bases; bases outside gene matches: 6. The CDR3 totals 15 residues. CDR1 MNHEY and CDR2 SVGEGT come from the germline V gene.

V usage is TRBV7-9 and J usage is TRBJ1-1, with D maybe TRBD1 (5 bases). The CDR3 has 12 amino acids. V was clipped by 5 bases and J by 5 bases, with 9 bases between them. Germline CDR1 reads SEHNR; CDR2 reads FQNEAQ (reference sequence). In nucleotides, the CDR3 is TGTGCCAGCAGCATTGGGGGGACTGAAGCTTTCTTT. Its translation is CASSIGGTEAFF.

This clonotype was seen only a few times. The chain has TRBV5-4 and TRBJ2-6; TRBD2 matches at 10 bases. The CDR3 totals 20 residues. The V and J ends lost 4 bases and 2 bases, in that order; junction bases with no gene match: 15. The germline gives CDR1 SGHNT, CDR2 YYREEE (reference sequence). DNA for the CDR3: TGTGCCAGCAGCCTGGGACTAGGCAGCGGGGGGGCTGCTGGGGCCAACGTCCTGACTTTC. It translates to CASSLGLGSGGAAGANVLTF.

The chain carries TRBV6-1 and TRBJ2-5; no clear D. Germline V gives CDR1 MNHNS, CDR2 SASEGT. The CDR3 spans 15 residues. The V end was cut by 8 bases, the J end by 2 bases, with 18 bases between. For the CDR3, the DNA is TGTGCCAGCGGGGTCGAAGGATTCCAACAAGAGACCCAGTACTTC. Amino acid sequence: CASGVEGFQQETQYF.

This clonotype showed up just a few times. V usage is TRBV5-6 and J usage is TRBJ2-2; D gene unclear. The CDR3 runs to 13 residues. Trimming took 0 bases from V and 6 from J, leaving 6 bases between them. The germline V gene has CDR1 SGHDT and CDR2 YYEEEE. The CDR3 bases are TGTGCCAGCAGCTTGGACAGATCCGGGGAGCTGTTTTTT. Residues: CASSLDRSGELFF.

The chain has TRBV7-2 and TRBJ2-3; unclear D gene. With 2 bases removed from V and 2 bases from J, the gap between germline ends came to 8 bases. Germline V gene sequence: CDR1 SGHTA, CDR2 FQGNSA. This CDR3 is 14 amino acids long. The chain's CDR3 is CASSLSGITDTQYF. CDR3 nucleotide sequence: TGTGCCAGCAGCTTAAGTGGAATCACAGATACGCAGTATTTT.

The table lists this clonotype with many counts. The CDR3 reads CASSYGQPETNEKLFF. CDR3 sequence (DNA): TGTGCCAGCAGTTACGGACAGCCCGAGACTAATGAAAAACTGTTTTTT. This sequence joins TRBV6-6 and TRBJ1-4; tentatively, D is TRBD1 (6 bases). The germline V gene encodes CDR1 MNHNY and CDR2 SVGAGI (reference sequence). V was pared by 2 bases and J by 2 bases, with 12 bases between. The CDR3 loop spans 16 amino acids.

The chain links TRBV20-1 to TRBJ2-7, with 9 bases that match TRBD1. The CDR3 length is 14 residues. V lost 1 base to trimming and J lost 3 bases; unmatched junction nucleotides: 4. CDR1 is DFQATT, CDR2 SNEGSKA, per germline (reference sequence). Here the CDR3 reads CSARGGQGNYEQYF. CDR3 DNA: TGCAGTGCTAGAGGGGGACAGGGAAACTACGAGCAGTACTTC.

This clonotype was recorded a few times. The CDR3 here is CASSFPTEAFF. The CDR3 DNA reads TGTGCCAGCAGTTTTCCTACTGAAGCTTTCTTT. The V gene is TRBV12-3 or TRBV12-4, the J gene TRBJ1-1; D is unresolved. Deletions cut 3 bases from V and 5 bases from J, with 4 bases between. CDR3 size: 11 residues.

The genes are TRBV7-2 and TRBJ1-5; D is undetermined. The germline V gene encodes CDR1 SGHTA and CDR2 FQGNSA. The CDR3 length is 14 residues. V lost 4 bases, J lost 0 bases, and 7 bases lay in between. The CDR3 sequence: CASSSHYSNQPQHF. CDR3 bases: TGTGCCAGCAGCTCTCACTATAGCAATCAGCCCCAGCATTTT.

In this sample, this clonotype turned up many times. V is TRBV11-2 and J is TRBJ1-4; 7 bases fit TRBD1. CDR1 SGHAT and CDR2 FQNNGV come from the germline V gene. V dropped 4 bases and J dropped 8; count of bases not matched to a gene: 7. The CDR3 totals 14 residues. CDR3 bases: TGTGCCAGCAGCTCAAGGGGGCTCGGCGAAAAACTGTTTTTT. Protein: CASSSRGLGEKLFF.